This T cell receptor (beta chain) was sequenced in a study of early T cells in non-severe SARS-CoV-2 infection. This clonotype was seen many times. Germline lookup yields CDR1 MNHNS and CDR2 SASEGT. After removal of 7 bases from V and 4 bases from J, the junction contained 7 bases not matched to a gene. This CDR3 spans 14 amino acids. Researchers tagged individual cDNA molecules with unique molecular identifiers. Each CDR3 protein gets one entry after TCRdb re-called the 5' RACE reads with MiXCR. The sample comprises some 49,000 distinct CDR3 sequences, approximately 10% of which are singletons, and about 9.7% rests with the top ten.

Sequencing was done on a sample of whole blood. This clonotype was sampled from an adult who was a healthcare worker with PCR-confirmed SARS-CoV-2 infection or an uninfected control (not recorded which). The genes are TRBV6-1 and TRBJ2-3; 8 bases match TRBD2. The CDR3 nucleotides read TGTGCCAGCAACCAGCGGGAGAACCCAGATACGCAGTATTTT. Its translation: CASNQRENPDTQYF.